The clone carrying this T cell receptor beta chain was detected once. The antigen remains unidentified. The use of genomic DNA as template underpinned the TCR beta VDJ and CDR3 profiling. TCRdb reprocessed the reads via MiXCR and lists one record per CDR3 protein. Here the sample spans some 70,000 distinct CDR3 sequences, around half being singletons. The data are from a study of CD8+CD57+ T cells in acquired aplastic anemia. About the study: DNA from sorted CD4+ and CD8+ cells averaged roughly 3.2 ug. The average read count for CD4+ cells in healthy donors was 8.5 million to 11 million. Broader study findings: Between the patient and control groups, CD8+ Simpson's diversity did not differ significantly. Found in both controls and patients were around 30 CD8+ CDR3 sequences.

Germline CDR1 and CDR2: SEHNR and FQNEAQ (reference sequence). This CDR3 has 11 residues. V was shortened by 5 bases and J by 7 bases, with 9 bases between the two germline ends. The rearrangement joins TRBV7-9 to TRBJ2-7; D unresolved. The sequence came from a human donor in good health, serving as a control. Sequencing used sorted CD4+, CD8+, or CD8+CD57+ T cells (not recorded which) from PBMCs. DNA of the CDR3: TGTGCCAGCAGCAAATCCGGGGAGCAGTACTTC. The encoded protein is CASSKSGEQYF. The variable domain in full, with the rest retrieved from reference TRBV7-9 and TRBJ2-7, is DTGVSQNPRHKITKRGQNVTFRCDPISEHNRLYWYRQTLGQGPEFLTYFQNEAQLEKSRLLSDRFSAERPKGSFSTLEIQRTEQGDSAMYLCASSKSGEQYFGPGTRLTVT.